A single sample gave rise to the 28 T cell receptor beta chains below, sequenced in a study of OX40 agonist ivuxolimab in advanced cancers. Method: immunoSEQ multiplex PCR; TCRdb's copy keeps in-frame clones and lacks some. Of 90,000 or so clones in the sample, around 90% are singletons; the top ten hold 8.4%. The source material was CD4+ or CD8+ T cells sorted from blood, sampled in a trial of the OX40 agonist ivuxolimab. The origin of the receptors is an adult with an advanced solid tumor such as melanoma, head and neck, liver or kidney cancer.

V usage is TRBV11-2 and J usage is TRBJ2-7; unclear D gene. Germline assignment: CDR1 SGHAT and CDR2 FQNNGV. The CDR3 sequence is 13 residues long. Trimming left V 2 bases short and J 3 bases short, with 8 bases between. As DNA, the CDR3 is TGTGCCAGCAGCTTAACCCCGGTCTACGAGCAGTACTTC. Encoded protein: CASSLTPVYEQYF.

The chain carries TRBV28 and TRBJ1-5, with D possibly being TRBD1 (6 bases). V was cut by 1 base and J by 6 bases, with 10 bases left in between. Germline CDR1 is MDHEN and CDR2 is SYDVKM. This CDR3 has 14 amino acids. The CDR3 reads CASSLLGAGQPQHF. The DNA for the CDR3 is TGTGCCAGCAGTTTATTGGGGGCTGGTCAGCCCCAGCATTTT.

The V call is TRBV6-5, the J call TRBJ2-7, with 7 positions matching TRBD1. From germline, CDR1 is MNHEY and CDR2 SVGAGI. CDR3 length equals 14 residues. V shed 5 bases, J shed 0 bases, and the junction held 4 bases outside the gene matches. This CDR3 reads CASSPRDSSYEQYV. The CDR3 DNA reads as TGTGCCAGCAGTCCTAGGGACAGCTCCTACGAGCAGTACGTC.

This clone has ten or more counts. The gene calls are TRBV2 and TRBJ1-6; D not certain. The CDR3 loop spans 15 amino acids. Germline V lookup: CDR1 SNHLY, CDR2 FYNNEI. V shed 6 bases and J shed 0 bases, with 9 bases lying between them. For the CDR3, the DNA is TGTGCCAGCAGCGGCTCAAGCTCCTATAATTCACCCCTCCACTTT. It translates to CASSGSSSYNSPLHF.

The rearrangement links TRBV7-9 to TRBJ1-1, with unresolved D. The CDR3 sequence is 14 residues long. Germline CDR1 SEHNR, CDR2 FQNEAQ (reference sequence). The germline V and J ends were trimmed by 6 bases and 1 base, with 12 bases remaining between them. Here the CDR3 reads CASRLRTGNTEAFF. In nucleotides, the CDR3 is TGTGCCAGCAGACTCCGGACGGGGAACACTGAAGCTTTCTTT.

The V and J genes are TRBV13 and TRBJ2-1, with D perhaps being TRBD1 or TRBD2 (5 bases each). Germline CDR1 PRHDT, CDR2 FYEKMQ (reference sequence). The CDR3 has 15 residues. V lost 0 bases, J lost 7 bases, and 13 bases lay in between. The CDR3 loop reads CASSLGWGSENEQFF. In DNA form, the CDR3 reads TGTGCCAGCAGCTTAGGTTGGGGGTCAGAGAATGAGCAGTTCTTC. The whole variable domain, filled in from reference TRBV13 and TRBJ2-1, reads AAGVIQSPRHLIKEKRETATLKCYPIPRHDTVYWYQQGPGQDPQFLISFYEKMQSDKGSIPDRFSAQQFSDYHSELNMSSLELGDSALYFCASSLGWGSENEQFFGPGTRLTVL.

CDR3 protein: CATSRRAGSVAQHF. The CDR3 nucleotides are TGTGCCACCAGCAGACGGGCAGGGTCGGTAGCCCAGCATTTT. J is TRBJ1-5 and V is TRBV15; a weak D match, TRBD1 (5 bases). The CDR3 length is 14 residues. The V gene lost 2 bases and the J gene lost 11 bases, with 16 bases spanning the gap. Germline loops: CDR1 LNHNV, CDR2 YYDKDF (reference sequence).

This clone has a handful of counts. The chain carries TRBV30 and TRBJ1-1, with D possibly matching TRBD1 (6 bases). Looked up from germline, CDR1 is GTSNPN and CDR2 is SVGIG (reference sequence). V lost 2 bases and J lost 1, with 11 bases in between. CDR3 length: 14 amino acids. CDR3 coding DNA: TGTGCCTGGAGTCAGGGGTTTCGGAACACTGAAGCTTTCTTT. Translated, it gives CAWSQGFRNTEAFF.

The chain combines TRBV4-1 with TRBJ2-7, with D tentatively TRBD2 (5 bases). The V and J ends lost 1 base and 0 bases respectively, with 13 bases between them. The CDR3 has 16 residues. Germline CDR1 reads MGHRA; CDR2 reads YSYEKL. The CDR3 here is CASSQAPGTSSYEQYF. CDR3 nucleotides: TGCGCCAGCAGCCAAGCCCCGGGAACTTCCTCCTACGAGCAGTACTTC.

The rearrangement uses TRBV28 and TRBJ2-3; TRBD2 matches at 9 bases. CDR1 and CDR2 from the germline V gene are MDHEN and SYDVKM. Trimming took 6 bases from V and 4 from J; bases not matched to a gene: 14. CDR3 length: 17 residues. The CDR3 reads CASRSQRLAAGADTQYF. The CDR3 bases are TGTGCCAGCAGGTCACAACGACTAGCGGCGGGGGCAGATACGCAGTATTTT.

The chain has TRBV7-9 and TRBJ2-1, with TRBD1 as a possible D gene (6 bases). Germline lookup yields CDR1 SEHNR and CDR2 FQNEAQ (reference sequence). The CDR3 is made up of 16 amino acids. V lost 5 bases, J lost 1 base, and 15 bases lay in between. The CDR3 here is CASSPRQGRSYNEQFF. The CDR3 nucleotides are TGTGCCAGCAGCCCGCGCCAGGGGAGATCCTACAATGAGCAGTTCTTC.

The J gene is TRBJ2-5, the V gene TRBV28, with no clear D. The tail of the sequence fits TRBJ2-7 better, so the J call may be wrong. The germline CDR1 and CDR2 sequences are MDHEN and SYDVKM. The CDR3 runs 14 residues. The CDR3 bases are TGTGCCAGCAGCTCGGTAGGGTCCTCCTACGAGCAGTACTTC. Translation gives CASSSVGSSYEQYF.

The rearrangement links TRBV9 to TRBJ1-5; no definite D call. The germline V gene encodes CDR1 SGDLS and CDR2 YYNGEE. Trimming took off 0 bases at V and 9 bases at J, with 13 bases between the two ends. This CDR3 region has 14 residues. The CDR3 DNA follows: TGTGCCAGCAGCGTAGACGGCCTCCGAGGGCCCCAGCATTTT. Translated: CASSVDGLRGPQHF.

This chain links TRBV30 with TRBJ2-3; D possibly uses TRBD1 or TRBD2 (5 bases each). Trimming stripped 2 bases from V and 0 bases from J, with 9 bases between. CDR3 length equals 14 residues. Germline V gene data show CDR1 as GTSNPN and CDR2 as SVGIG (reference sequence). Here the CDR3 reads CAWSRGDSTDTQYF. DNA for the CDR3: TGTGCCTGGAGTCGGGGCGACAGCACAGATACGCAGTATTTT.

The genes are TRBV28 and TRBJ1-2; D unclear. V gave up 5 bases and J gave up 4 bases, with 14 bases separating them. CDR1 and CDR2 from the germline V gene are MDHEN and SYDVKM. The CDR3 is 14 residues long. CDR3 coding DNA: TGTGCCAGCAGTCCTCGCGGACGGGTCTATGGCTACACCTTC. It codes for CASSPRGRVYGYTF.

The J gene is TRBJ2-2, the V gene TRBV27; D perhaps matches TRBD1 (6 bases). This CDR3 is 12 amino acids long. Germline V gene lookup returns CDR1 MNHEY and CDR2 SMNVEV (reference sequence). V shed 7 bases and J shed 7 bases, with 10 bases lying between them. The CDR3 spells CASKGENGELFF. CDR3 bases: TGTGCCAGCAAGGGGGAAAACGGGGAGCTGTTTTTT.

This clone has a handful of counts. The chain is built from TRBV30 and TRBJ1-1; D unclear. V lost 0 bases and J lost 7, with 6 bases in between. CDR3 length equals 11 residues. In germline, CDR1 is GTSNPN, CDR2 SVGIG (reference sequence). The CDR3 sequence: CAWSVGLEAFF. CDR3 in DNA: TGTGCCTGGAGTGTAGGGCTTGAAGCTTTCTTT.

The J gene is TRBJ1-5, the V gene TRBV30; 11 positions match TRBD1. Trimming took 2 bases from V and 1 from J; bases not matched to a gene: 4. CDR3 length: 16 residues. The germline gives CDR1 GTSNPN, CDR2 SVGIG (reference sequence). In DNA, the CDR3 is TGTGCCTGGAGTAGGACAGGGGGCTCAAGCAATCAGCCCCAGCATTTT. Its protein product is CAWSRTGGSSNQPQHF.

The chain links TRBV7-3 to TRBJ2-1; 8 nucleotides align to TRBD2. Trimming cost V 2 bases and J 3 bases; bases outside gene matches: 9. Germline lookup yields CDR1 SGHTA and CDR2 FQGTGA. This CDR3 region has 17 residues. The CDR3 coding sequence is TGTGCCAGCAGCTTACCCGTCTCCGGGGGGGGCTACAATGAGCAGTTCTTC. Its protein is CASSLPVSGGGYNEQFF. The full variable domain, rest sourced from reference TRBV7-3 and TRBJ2-1, is GAGVSQTPSNKVTEKGKYVELRCDPISGHTALYWYRQSLGQGPEFLIYFQGTGAADDSGLPNDRFFAVRPEGSVSTLKIQRTERGDSAVYLCASSLPVSGGGYNEQFFGPGTRLTVL.

At least ten counts were recorded for this clone. The gene calls are TRBV10-3 and TRBJ1-5; possibly TRBD1 for D (5 bases). V lost 0 bases and J 3 bases, leaving 15 bases between the germline ends. Germline V CDR1 and CDR2: ENHRY, SYGVKD. The CDR3 extends over 17 amino acids. This CDR3 is CAISESGREGANQPQHF. As DNA, the CDR3 is TGTGCCATCAGTGAGTCGGGCAGGGAAGGGGCCAATCAGCCCCAGCATTTT.

V usage is TRBV7-9 and J usage is TRBJ2-1; 9 nucleotides line up with TRBD1. This CDR3 spans 15 amino acids. V gave up 5 bases and J gave up 4 bases; unmatched junction bases: 6. Germline V lookup: CDR1 SEHNR, CDR2 FQNEAQ (reference sequence). CDR3 protein: CASSPRQGEYNEQFF. The CDR3 region has the DNA TGTGCCAGCAGCCCCCGACAGGGGGAATACAATGAGCAGTTCTTC.

The genes are TRBV30 and TRBJ2-7; TRBD2 might be the D (6 bases). The length of the CDR3 is 13 residues. Germline CDR1 GTSNPN, CDR2 SVGIG (reference sequence). V gave up 7 bases and J gave up 4 bases, with 17 bases separating them. The CDR3 DNA follows: TGTGCCTCCACCCCCGCCGCGGGGTACGAGCAGTACTTC. Translating gives CASTPAAGYEQYF.

This chain joins TRBV19 and TRBJ2-3; no definite D call. V was trimmed by 1 base and J by 1 base, leaving 6 bases between them. This CDR3 comprises 14 residues. Germline assignment: CDR1 LNHDA and CDR2 SQIVND (reference sequence). Here the CDR3 reads CASSIAHGTDTQYF. CDR3 DNA: TGTGCCAGTAGTATAGCCCACGGCACAGATACGCAGTATTTT.

The chain joins TRBV5-6 to TRBJ1-5; 9 nucleotides agree with TRBD1. The germline V gene has CDR1 SGHDT and CDR2 YYEEEE. The CDR3 loop spans 15 amino acids. V was pared by 2 bases and J by 4 bases, with 4 bases of the junction left unmatched. The CDR3 loop is CASSLQGAGNQPQHF. CDR3 nucleotide sequence: TGTGCCAGCAGCTTACAGGGGGCGGGAAATCAGCCCCAGCATTTT.

The rearrangement uses TRBV15 and TRBJ2-1, with 8 positions matching TRBD2. Germline V gives CDR1 LNHNV, CDR2 YYDKDF (reference sequence). Trimming removed 3 bases from V and 1 base from J; junction bases left unmatched: 2. The CDR3 runs to 15 residues. The CDR3 loop reads CATSSLAGSYNEQFF. The CDR3 nucleotides read TGTGCCACCAGCAGTTTAGCGGGATCCTACAATGAGCAGTTCTTC.

This chain links TRBV27 with TRBJ1-5; D unclear. The CDR3 is 15 amino acids. Trimming took off 5 bases at V and 1 base at J, with 12 bases between the two ends. The V gene's germline CDR1 is MNHEY and CDR2 SMNVEV (reference sequence). The CDR3 region is CASSLGPRSNQPQHF. The CDR3 DNA follows: TGTGCCAGCAGTCTCGGGCCCCGAAGCAATCAGCCCCAGCATTTT.

The chain links TRBV28 to TRBJ1-1; D unresolved. This CDR3 is built from 13 residues. The V end was cut by 6 bases, the J end by 0 bases, with 8 bases between. Germline V lookup: CDR1 MDHEN, CDR2 SYDVKM. CDR3 nucleotide sequence: TGTGCCAGCAGGGAGAGGATGAACACTGAAGCTTTCTTT. It codes for CASRERMNTEAFF.

V gene TRBV27 combines with J gene TRBJ1-2, with 7 positions matching TRBD1. Trimming removed 5 bases from V and 7 bases from J; junction bases left unmatched: 10. The CDR3 is 14 amino acids. Germline V gene lookup returns CDR1 MNHEY and CDR2 SMNVEV (reference sequence). CDR3 sequence reads: CASSPFGTVGGYTF. The CDR3 bases are TGTGCCAGCAGTCCTTTCGGGACAGTGGGTGGCTACACCTTC.